This is a list of T cell receptor beta chains from one sample in a study of shared clonotypes between healthy human individuals. Produced via immunoSEQ multiplex PCR; TCRdb's table is partial and in-frame only. The table has fewer than 2.5 million clones, roughly 93% seen once; the top ten hold approximately 0.35%. The source material was naive CD4+ T cells from PBMCs. The receptors here all came from a man aged 18 to 35 in good health. Some clones in this sample may be carry-over from other donors' samples. The CDR3 runs from the conserved cysteine through the conserved F or W. Each record gives: J gene, V gene, D gene, clone size, CDR3 DNA, CDR3 protein. The D gene is left open where the match is weak. Clone size, where shown, is once, few, many, or a class for clones that have expanded.

TRBJ2-1 TRBV5-6 TRBD2 - TGTGCCAGCAGCCCGGGGGTAGCGGGAGCCTCCTACAATGAGCAGTTCTTC CASSPGVAGASYNEQFF
TRBJ1-4 TRBV4-3 TRBD1 - TGCGCCAGCAGCCTCGATTCCGGGACAGGGGGTGAAAAACTGTTTTTT CASSLDSGTGGEKLFF
TRBJ2-7 TRBV18 - - TGTGCCAGCTCATCGTTCGGTAAGGGCTCCGAGCAGTACTTC CASSSFGKGSEQYF
TRBJ1-4 TRBV11-2 TRBD1 - TGTGCCAGCAGCTGGGACAGGGGGATCGAAAAACTGTTTTTT CASSWDRGIEKLFF
TRBJ2-7 TRBV15 TRBD1 - TGTGCCACCAGCACCAGATGGACAGGGGGAAGCGAGCAGTACTTC CATSTRWTGGSEQYF
TRBJ1-5 TRBV18 - - TGTGCCAGCTCACCAAGCGCCGGAGCCAATCAGCCCCAGCATTTT CASSPSAGANQPQHF
TRBJ1-5 TRBV28 TRBD1 - TGTGCCAGCAGCTCAGGGGGACGGGATCAGCCCCAGCATTTT CASSSGGRDQPQHF
TRBJ1-1 TRBV18 - - TGTGCCAGCTCACCTAACAGACAGATGAACACTGAAGCTTTCTTT CASSPNRQMNTEAFF
TRBJ1-1 TRBV7-2 - - TGTGCCAGCAGCCCTCTGGACGGAGGGAACACTGAAGCTTTCTTT CASSPLDGGNTEAFF
TRBJ2-7 TRBV27 - - TGTGCCAGCACTCCCCTGGGCGGAGAATCCTACGAGCAGTACTTC CASTPLGGESYEQYF
TRBJ1-3 TRBV19 - - TGTGCCAGTAGTATCTCTGTAGCGGGCTCTGGAAACACCATATATTTT CASSISVAGSGNTIYF
TRBJ1-2 TRBV19 TRBD1 - TGTGCCAGTAGTTGGACAGGGGAATATTATGGCTACACCTTC CASSWTGEYYGYTF
TRBJ2-3 TRBV5-1 - - TGCGCCAGCAGCTTGGGGATGGCAGCTACTAGCACAGATACGCAGTATTTT CASSLGMAATSTDTQYF
TRBJ1-3 TRBV12-5 TRBD1 - TGTGCTAGTGGTTATTCAGGGGGCGGAAACACCATATATTTT CASGYSGGGNTIYF
TRBJ2-5 TRBV28 - - TGTGCCAGCAGACCGGGGAGAGCCCAAGAGACCCAGTACTTC CASRPGRAQETQYF
TRBJ2-3 TRBV27 TRBD2 once TGTGCCAGCAGTTTGGCGGGAGCGGTTAGCACAGATACGCAGTATTTT CASSLAGAVSTDTQYF
TRBJ1-1 TRBV29-1 - - TGCAGCGTAACCGGACGGCTTCGGGACACTGAAGCTTTCTTT CSVTGRLRDTEAFF
TRBJ1-1 TRBV5-1 TRBD1 few TGCGCCAGCGGACAGGGGGAGAACACTGAAGCTTTCTTT CASGQGENTEAFF
TRBJ2-1 TRBV2 - once TGTGCCAGCAGTGAGGGGGTAACCTCAGTCTTC CASSEGVTSVF
TRBJ2-1 TRBV5-1 TRBD2 - TGCGCCAGCAGCTATAGCGGGTCTGGCTCCTACAATGAGCAGTTCTTC CASSYSGSGSYNEQFF
TRBJ2-5 TRBV11-2 TRBD2 - TGTGCCAGCAGCTTAAGCGGCGGGAGAAGTGAGACCCAGTACTTC CASSLSGGRSETQYF
TRBJ1-2 TRBV9 - - TGTGCCAGCAGTCGAAGGGAGGCAGTAGGCTATAACTATGGCTACACCTTC CASSRREAVGYNYGYTF
TRBJ1-5 TRBV4-1 - - TGCGCCAGCAGCCGGGATGCGGATCGTCAGCCCCAGCATTTT CASSRDADRQPQHF
TRBJ2-7 TRBV28 TRBD1 - TGTGCCAGCGCTATACAGGGGGCCTCCTACGAGCAGTACTTC CASAIQGASYEQYF
TRBJ1-2 TRBV11-1 TRBD1 - TGTGCCAGCAGTTCGGACAGGGGTGTCTATGGCTACACCTTC CASSSDRGVYGYTF
TRBJ2-3 TRBV6-4 - - TGTGCCAGCAGCCTGACAGGGAGGGAAGATACGCAGTATTTT CASSLTGREDTQYF
TRBJ1-4 TRBV5-6 - - TGTGCCAGCAGCCCTTTTGGTAATGAAAAACTGTTTTTT CASSPFGNEKLFF
TRBJ2-2 TRBV6-5 - - TGTGCCAGCAGTTATTCCCCGCCCCGCGACTCCGGGGAGCTGTTTTTT CASSYSPPRDSGELFF
TRBJ2-2 TRBV4-2 TRBD2 - TGTGCCAGCAGCTCGCCAGGGACTAGCGGCACCGGGGAGCTGTTTTTT CASSSPGTSGTGELFF
TRBJ1-2 TRBV4-1 - - TGCGCCAGCAGCCAAATCCCGCCGGGGTACTATGGCTACACCTTC CASSQIPPGYYGYTF
TRBJ2-7 TRBV7-2 TRBD2 once TGTGCCAGCAGCTTAGTTGGGCGGGCTAGCGGGAGGTACGAGCAGTACTTC CASSLVGRASGRYEQYF
TRBJ2-7 TRBV28 - once TGTGCCAGCAGTTCAGGACAGCGAACCTCCTACGAGCAGTACTTC CASSSGQRTSYEQYF
TRBJ2-3 TRBV14 - - TGTGCCAGCAGCCATGGGGTGAGAGGACAGTCCACAGATACGCAGTATTTT CASSHGVRGQSTDTQYF
TRBJ1-1 TRBV28 - - TGTGCCAGCAGTTTCTTATCGTGGGGGCTGGACACTGAAGCTTTCTTT CASSFLSWGLDTEAFF
TRBJ2-1 TRBV28 TRBD1 - TGTGCCAGCAGGACGACAGGGGGTTCCTTCTCCTACAATGAGCAGTTCTTC CASRTTGGSFSYNEQFF
TRBJ2-7 TRBV2 - - TGTGCCAGCAGTGTTACTGACGAGCAGTACTTC CASSVTDEQYF
TRBJ2-7 TRBV6-1 - once TGTGCCAGCAGTGAAGCGCACCCTTACGAGCAGTACTTC CASSEAHPYEQYF
TRBJ2-3 TRBV15 - - TGTGCCACCAGCCGGAGGGGACAGAACACAGATACGCAGTATTTT CATSRRGQNTDTQYF
TRBJ2-1 TRBV7-8 TRBD2 - TGTGCCAGCAGCTCCAAACTAGCGGGAGGGTGGAATGAGCAGTTCTTC CASSSKLAGGWNEQFF
TRBJ2-3 TRBV11-1 TRBD2 - TGTGCCAGCAGCGGGGGACTACTAGATACGCAGTATTTT CASSGGLLDTQYF
TRBJ2-1 TRBV7-3 TRBD2 - TGTGCCAGCAGCTTAAGATTGATTAGCGGGAGGGGTAATGAGCAGTTCTTC CASSLRLISGRGNEQFF
TRBJ2-7 TRBV6-6 - - TGTGCCAGCAGCTTTGACCCCTCCTACGAGCAGTACTTC CASSFDPSYEQYF
TRBJ2-1 TRBV28 - - TGTGCCAGCAGTTTAATGGCGGGATCCTCCTACAATGAGCAGTTCTTC CASSLMAGSSYNEQFF
TRBJ2-4 TRBV11-2 TRBD2 - TGTGCCAGCAGCCCCAGAGCGGGAGGCAAAAACATTCAGTACTTC CASSPRAGGKNIQYF
TRBJ2-7 TRBV25-1 - - TGTGCCAGCAGTCCAGCGGGCCGGCGCGAGCAGTACTTC CASSPAGRREQYF
TRBJ2-5 TRBV18 TRBD2 - TGTGCCAGCTCACCCGCGGCTAGCGGGAGGGTCGGGGAGACCCAGTACTTC CASSPAASGRVGETQYF
TRBJ1-4 TRBV20-1 - - TGCAGTGCGACCTCAAATGAAAAACTGTTTTTT CSATSNEKLFF
TRBJ2-1 TRBV28 TRBD2 - TGTGCCAGCAGTTCCAGGACTAGCGGGAGGCCCAGCTCCTACAATGAGCAGTTCTTC CASSSRTSGRPSSYNEQFF